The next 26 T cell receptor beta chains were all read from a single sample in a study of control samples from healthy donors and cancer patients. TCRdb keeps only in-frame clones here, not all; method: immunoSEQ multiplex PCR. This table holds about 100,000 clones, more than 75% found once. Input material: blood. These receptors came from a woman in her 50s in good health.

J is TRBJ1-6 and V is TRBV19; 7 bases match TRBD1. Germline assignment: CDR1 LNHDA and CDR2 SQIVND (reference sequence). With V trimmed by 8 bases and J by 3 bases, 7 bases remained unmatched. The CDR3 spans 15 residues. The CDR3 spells CASSEGANYNSPLHF. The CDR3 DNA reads TGTGCCAGTTCAGAGGGGGCGAACTATAATTCACCCCTCCACTTT.

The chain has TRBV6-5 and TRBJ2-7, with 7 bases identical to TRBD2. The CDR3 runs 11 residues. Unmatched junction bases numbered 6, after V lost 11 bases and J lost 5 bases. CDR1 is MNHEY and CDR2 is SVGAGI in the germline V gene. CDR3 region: CASGRSHEQYF. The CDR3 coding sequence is TGTGCCTCCGGGAGGTCCCACGAGCAGTACTTC.

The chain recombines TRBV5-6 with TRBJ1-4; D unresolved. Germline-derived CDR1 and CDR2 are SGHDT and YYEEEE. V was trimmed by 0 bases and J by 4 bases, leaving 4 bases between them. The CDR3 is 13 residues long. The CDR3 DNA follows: TGTGCCAGCAGCTTGGGGGTTAATGAAAAACTGTTTTTT. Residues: CASSLGVNEKLFF. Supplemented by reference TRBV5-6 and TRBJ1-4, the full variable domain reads DAGVTQSPTHLIKTRGQQVTLRCSPKSGHDTVSWYQQALGQGPQFIFQYYEEEERQRGNFPDRFSGHQFPNYSSELNVNALLLGDSALYLCASSLGVNEKLFFGSGTQLSVL.

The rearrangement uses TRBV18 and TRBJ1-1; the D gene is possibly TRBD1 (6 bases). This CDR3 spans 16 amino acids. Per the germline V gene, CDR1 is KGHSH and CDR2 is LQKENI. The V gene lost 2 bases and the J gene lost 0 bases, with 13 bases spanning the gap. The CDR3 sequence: CASSPFPGVVNTEAFF. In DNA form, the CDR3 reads TGTGCCAGCTCACCATTCCCAGGGGTTGTGAACACTGAAGCTTTCTTT.

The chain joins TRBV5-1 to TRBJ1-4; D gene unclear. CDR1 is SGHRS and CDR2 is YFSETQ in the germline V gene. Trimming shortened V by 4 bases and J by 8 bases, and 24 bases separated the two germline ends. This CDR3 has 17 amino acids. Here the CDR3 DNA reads TGCGCCAGCAGCCGCTCGGATTTGTCGGGTGTGGGGGAAAAACTGTTTTTT. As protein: CASSRSDLSGVGEKLFF.

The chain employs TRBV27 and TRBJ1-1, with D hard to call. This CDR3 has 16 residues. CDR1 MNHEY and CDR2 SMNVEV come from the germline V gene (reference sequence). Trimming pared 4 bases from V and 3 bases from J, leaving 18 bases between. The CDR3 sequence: CASSSPPPNGDTEAFF. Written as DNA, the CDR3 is TGTGCCAGCAGTTCCCCTCCCCCAAACGGGGACACTGAAGCTTTCTTT.

The CDR3 loop reads CASSLEGRGTYGYTF. Here the CDR3 DNA reads TGTGCCAGCAGCTTAGAGGGAAGGGGGACCTATGGCTACACCTTC. This rearrangement joins TRBV7-9 to TRBJ1-2, with D possibly being TRBD1 (6 bases). Germline V gene sequence: CDR1 SEHNR, CDR2 FQNEAQ (reference sequence). The CDR3 consists of 15 residues. With 1 base removed from V and 4 bases from J, the gap between germline ends came to 13 bases.

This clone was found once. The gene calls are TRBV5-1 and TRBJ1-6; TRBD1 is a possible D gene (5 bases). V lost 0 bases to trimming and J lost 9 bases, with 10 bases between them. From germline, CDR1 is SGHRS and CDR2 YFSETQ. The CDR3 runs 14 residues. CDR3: CASSLAGSGSPLHF. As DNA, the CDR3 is TGCGCCAGCAGCTTGGCAGGGAGCGGTTCACCCCTCCACTTT.

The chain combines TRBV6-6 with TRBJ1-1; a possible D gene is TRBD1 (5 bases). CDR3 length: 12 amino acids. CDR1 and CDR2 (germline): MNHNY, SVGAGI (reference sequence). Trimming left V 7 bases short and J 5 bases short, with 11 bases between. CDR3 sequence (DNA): TGTGCCAGCAATATGGGGGAAACTGAAGCTTTCTTT. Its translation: CASNMGETEAFF.

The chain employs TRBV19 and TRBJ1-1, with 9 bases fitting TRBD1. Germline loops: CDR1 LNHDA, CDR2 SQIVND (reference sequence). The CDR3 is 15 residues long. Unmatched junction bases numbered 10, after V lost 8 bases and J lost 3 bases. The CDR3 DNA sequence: TGTGCCAGTGGAGGGCCACAGGGGGCCTACACTGAAGCTTTCTTT. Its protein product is CASGGPQGAYTEAFF.

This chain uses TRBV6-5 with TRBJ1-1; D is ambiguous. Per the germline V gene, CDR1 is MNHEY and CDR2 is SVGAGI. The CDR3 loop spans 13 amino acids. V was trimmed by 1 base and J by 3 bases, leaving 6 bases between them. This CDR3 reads CASSYWLDTEAFF. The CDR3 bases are TGTGCCAGCAGTTACTGGCTAGACACTGAAGCTTTCTTT.

The CDR3 bases are TGTGCCAGCAGTGAATCTGGGGGGCCTCAGCCCCAGCATTTT. It translates to CASSESGGPQPQHF. The rearrangement joins TRBV6-1 to TRBJ1-5; TRBD1 might be the D (6 bases). This CDR3 has 14 amino acids. From germline, CDR1 is MNHNS and CDR2 SASEGT. V lost 2 bases and J lost 6, with 11 bases in between.

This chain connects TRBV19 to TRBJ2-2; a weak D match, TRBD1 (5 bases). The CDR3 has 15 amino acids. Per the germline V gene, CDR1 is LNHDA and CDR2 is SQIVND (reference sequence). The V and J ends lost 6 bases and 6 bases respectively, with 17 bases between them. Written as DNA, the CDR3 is TGTGCCAGTAGGGACCCTGGGGCGACCGCCGGGGAGCTGTTTTTT. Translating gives CASRDPGATAGELFF. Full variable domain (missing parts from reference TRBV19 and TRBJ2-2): DGGITQSPKYLFRKEGQNVTLSCEQNLNHDAMYWYRQDPGQGLRLIYYSQIVNDFQKGDIAEGYSVSREKKESFPLTVTSAQKNPTAFYLCASRDPGATAGELFFGEGSRLTVL.

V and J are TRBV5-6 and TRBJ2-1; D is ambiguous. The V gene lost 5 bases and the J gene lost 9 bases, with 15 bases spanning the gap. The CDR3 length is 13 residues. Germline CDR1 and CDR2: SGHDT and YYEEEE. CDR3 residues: CASRVGTESEQFF. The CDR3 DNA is TGTGCCAGCAGAGTGGGTACTGAGAGTGAGCAGTTCTTC.

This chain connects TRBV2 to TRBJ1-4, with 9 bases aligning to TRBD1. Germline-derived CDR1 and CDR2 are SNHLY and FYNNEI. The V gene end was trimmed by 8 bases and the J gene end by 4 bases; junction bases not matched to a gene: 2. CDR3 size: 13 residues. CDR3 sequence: CASSGQGNEKLFF. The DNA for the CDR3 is TGTGCCAGCTCGGGACAGGGTAATGAAAAACTGTTTTTT. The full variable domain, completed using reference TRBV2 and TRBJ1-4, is EPEVTQTPSHQVTQMGQEVILRCVPISNHLYFYWYRQILGQKVEFLVSFYNNEISEKSEIFDDQFSVERPDGSNFTLKIRSTKLEDSAMYFCASSGQGNEKLFFGSGTQLSVL.

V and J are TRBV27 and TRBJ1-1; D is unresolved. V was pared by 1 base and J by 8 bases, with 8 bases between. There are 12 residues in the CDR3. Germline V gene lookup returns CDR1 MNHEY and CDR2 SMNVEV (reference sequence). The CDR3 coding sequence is TGTGCCAGCAGTTTATTCGGCAGGGAAGCTTTCTTT. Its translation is CASSLFGREAFF.

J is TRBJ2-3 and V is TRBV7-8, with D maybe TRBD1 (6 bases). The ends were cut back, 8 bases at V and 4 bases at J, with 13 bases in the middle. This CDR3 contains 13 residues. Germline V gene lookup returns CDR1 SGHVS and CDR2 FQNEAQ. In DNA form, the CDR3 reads TGTGCCAGCGTATTTTCAGGGGCAGATACGCAGTATTTT. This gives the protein CASVFSGADTQYF.

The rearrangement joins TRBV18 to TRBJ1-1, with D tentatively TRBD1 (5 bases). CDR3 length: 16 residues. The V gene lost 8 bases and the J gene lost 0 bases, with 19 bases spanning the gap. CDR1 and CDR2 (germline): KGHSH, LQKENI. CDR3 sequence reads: CASTGTLSRMNTEAFF. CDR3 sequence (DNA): TGTGCCAGCACGGGGACCCTCTCTAGGATGAACACTGAAGCTTTCTTT.

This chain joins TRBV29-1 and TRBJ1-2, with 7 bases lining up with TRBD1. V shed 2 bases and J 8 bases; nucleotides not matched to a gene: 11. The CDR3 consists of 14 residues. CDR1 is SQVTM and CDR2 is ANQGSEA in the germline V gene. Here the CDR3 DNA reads TGCAGCGTTGAAAAGGGGGCAGGGCGGTCGGGCTACACCTTC. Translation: CSVEKGAGRSGYTF. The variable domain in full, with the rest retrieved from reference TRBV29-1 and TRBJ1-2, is SAVISQKPSRDICQRGTSLTIQCQVDSQVTMMFWYRQQPGQSLTLIATANQGSEATYESGFVIDKFPISRPNLTFSTLTVSNMSPEDSSIYLCSVEKGAGRSGYTFGSGTRLTVV.

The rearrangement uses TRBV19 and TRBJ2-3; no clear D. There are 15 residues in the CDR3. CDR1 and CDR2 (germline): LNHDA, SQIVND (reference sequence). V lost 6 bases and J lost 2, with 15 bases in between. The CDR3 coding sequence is TGTGCCAGTAGAATTTCCCAGCTACTCACAGATACGCAGTATTTT. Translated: CASRISQLLTDTQYF.

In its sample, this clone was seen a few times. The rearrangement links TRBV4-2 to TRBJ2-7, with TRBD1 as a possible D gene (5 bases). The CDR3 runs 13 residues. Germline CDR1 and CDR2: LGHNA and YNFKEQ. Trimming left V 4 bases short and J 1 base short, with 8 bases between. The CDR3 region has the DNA TGTGCCAGCAGCCCCAGGGTTTCCTACGAGCAGTACTTC. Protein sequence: CASSPRVSYEQYF.

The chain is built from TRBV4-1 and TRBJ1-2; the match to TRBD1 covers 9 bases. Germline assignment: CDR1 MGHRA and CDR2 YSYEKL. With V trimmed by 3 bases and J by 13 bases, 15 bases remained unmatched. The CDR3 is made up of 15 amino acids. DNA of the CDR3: TGCGCCAGCAGCCACCCGGACAGGGGACACATGTTGAGCACCTTC. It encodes CASSHPDRGHMLSTF.

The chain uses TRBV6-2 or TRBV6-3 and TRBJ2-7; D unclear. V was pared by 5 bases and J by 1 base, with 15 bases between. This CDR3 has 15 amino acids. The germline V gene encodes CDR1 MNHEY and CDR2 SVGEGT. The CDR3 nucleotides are TGTGCCAGCAGTCCAACCGCCGGGTTTTCCTACGAGCAGTACGTC. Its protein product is CASSPTAGFSYEQYV.

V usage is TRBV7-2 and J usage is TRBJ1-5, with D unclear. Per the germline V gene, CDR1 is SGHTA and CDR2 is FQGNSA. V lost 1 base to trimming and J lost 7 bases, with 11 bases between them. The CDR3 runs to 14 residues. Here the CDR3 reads CASSLGLTNQPQHF. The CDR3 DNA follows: TGTGCCAGCAGCTTAGGTCTAACCAACCAGCCCCAGCATTTT.

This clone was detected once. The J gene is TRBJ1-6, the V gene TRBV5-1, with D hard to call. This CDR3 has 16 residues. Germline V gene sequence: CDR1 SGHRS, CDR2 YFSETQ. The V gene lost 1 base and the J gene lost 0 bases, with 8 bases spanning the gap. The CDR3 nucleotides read TGCGCCAGCAGCTTGTCTGGGAGCTCCTATAATTCACCCCTCCACTTT. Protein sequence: CASSLSGSSYNSPLHF.

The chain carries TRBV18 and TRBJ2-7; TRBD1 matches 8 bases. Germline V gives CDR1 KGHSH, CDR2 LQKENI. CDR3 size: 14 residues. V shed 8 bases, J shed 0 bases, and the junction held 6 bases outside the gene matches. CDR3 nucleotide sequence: TGTGCCAGCCGGGGACAGGAGAGCTCCTACGAGCAGTACTTC. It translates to CASRGQESSYEQYF. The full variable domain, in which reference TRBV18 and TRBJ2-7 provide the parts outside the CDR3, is NAGVMQNPRHLVRRRGQEARLRCSPMKGHSHVYWYRQLPEEGLKFMVYLQKENIIDESGMPKERFSAEFPKEGPSILRIQQVVRGDSAAYFCASRGQESSYEQYFGPGTRLTVT.